This TCR beta chain was profiled in a study of blood T cell repertoires in COVID-19. This clone was seen once. This CDR3 spans 17 amino acids. Per the germline V gene, CDR1 is KGHSH and CDR2 is LQKENI. V was clipped by 3 bases and J by 3 bases; unmatched bases: 10. TCRdb's table, derived via immunoSEQ multiplex PCR, lists solely in-frame clones and lacks some. Of 200,000 to 300,000 clones detected, about 83% appear once; the ten largest clones hold approximately 5.7%. The chain is built from TRBV18 and TRBJ2-3; 9 positions match TRBD2. The TCR originated in a human donor in a cohort sampled during active COVID-19. Input material: peripheral blood. CDR3 residues: CASSPERAGGGTDTQYF. The CDR3 DNA sequence: TGTGCCAGCTCACCCGAACGAGCGGGAGGTGGTACAGATACGCAGTATTTT.